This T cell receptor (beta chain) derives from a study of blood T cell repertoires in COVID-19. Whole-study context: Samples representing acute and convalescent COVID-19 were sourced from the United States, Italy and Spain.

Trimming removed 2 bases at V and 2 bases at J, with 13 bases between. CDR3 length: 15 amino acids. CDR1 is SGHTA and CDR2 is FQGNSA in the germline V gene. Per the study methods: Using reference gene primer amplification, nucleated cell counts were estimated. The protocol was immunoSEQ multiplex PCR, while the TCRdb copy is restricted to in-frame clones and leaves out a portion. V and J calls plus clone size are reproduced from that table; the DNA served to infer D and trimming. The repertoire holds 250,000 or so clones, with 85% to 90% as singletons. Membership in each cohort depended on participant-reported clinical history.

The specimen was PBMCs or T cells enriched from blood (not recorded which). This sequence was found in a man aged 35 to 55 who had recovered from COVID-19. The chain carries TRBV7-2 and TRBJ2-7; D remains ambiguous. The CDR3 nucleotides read TGTGCCAGCAGCTTATTCCAAACTCTACCCTACGAGCAGTACTTC. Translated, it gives CASSLFQTLPYEQYF. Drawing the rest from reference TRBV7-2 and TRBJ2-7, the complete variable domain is GAGVSQSPSNKVTEKGKDVELRCDPISGHTALYWYRQSLGQGLEFLIYFQGNSAPDKSGLPSDRFSAERTGGSVSTLTIQRTQQEDSAVYLCASSLFQTLPYEQYFGPGTRLTVT.